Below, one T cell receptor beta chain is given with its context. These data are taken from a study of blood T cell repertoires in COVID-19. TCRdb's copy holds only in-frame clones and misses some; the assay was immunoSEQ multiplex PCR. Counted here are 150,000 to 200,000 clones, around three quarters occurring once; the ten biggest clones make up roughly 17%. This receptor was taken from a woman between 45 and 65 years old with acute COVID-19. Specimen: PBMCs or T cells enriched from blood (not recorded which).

The CDR3 loop reads CASRGQGRPDTQYF. In DNA form, the CDR3 reads TGTGCCAGCAGGGGACAGGGGCGGCCAGATACGCAGTATTTT. V usage is TRBV27 and J usage is TRBJ2-3; TRBD1 agrees at 10 bases. CDR1 and CDR2 from the germline V gene are MNHEY and SMNVEV (reference sequence). V shed 6 bases, J shed 4 bases, and the junction held 4 bases outside the gene matches. The CDR3 length is 14 residues.